Shown below are 16 T cell receptor beta chains from a single sample sequenced in a study of blood T cell repertoires in COVID-19. Only in-frame clones appear in the TCRdb table, and some are missing; sequencing was by immunoSEQ multiplex PCR. This sample has about 320,000 clones, with around 92% found just once. The material sequenced was peripheral blood. Source of these receptors: a man between 18 and 35 years old who had recovered from COVID-19.

The chain links TRBV10-1 to TRBJ2-3; 10 bases are a match to TRBD1. This CDR3 has 17 amino acids. Germline V gene data show CDR1 as WNHNN and CDR2 as SYGVQD (reference sequence). V lost 6 bases and J lost 6; bases outside the gene matches: 15. The CDR3 DNA sequence: TGCGCCAGCAGGACGTATACCGGGACAGGGGCATCCGATACGCAGTATTTT. Its translation is CASRTYTGTGASDTQYF.

V usage is TRBV9 and J usage is TRBJ2-7, with D possibly TRBD2 on 9 matching bases. The V gene lost 4 bases and the J gene lost 2 bases, with 19 bases spanning the gap. Per the germline V gene, CDR1 is SGDLS and CDR2 is YYNGEE. This CDR3 is 16 amino acids long. The CDR3 DNA is TGTGCCAGCAGCACAGGGGGTTCTAGCGGGACCTACGAGCAGTACTTC. Translating gives CASSTGGSSGTYEQYF.

The V and J genes are TRBV2 and TRBJ2-1; 9 nucleotides line up with TRBD1. The germline CDR1 and CDR2 sequences are SNHLY and FYNNEI. V was clipped by 8 bases and J by 5 bases; unmatched bases: 7. The CDR3 loop spans 14 amino acids. CDR3 residues: CASQGQGMNNEQFF. The DNA for the CDR3 is TGTGCCAGCCAGGGACAGGGAATGAACAATGAGCAGTTCTTC.

The chain has TRBV6-5 and TRBJ1-6; TRBD1 is a possible D gene (5 bases). The V gene's germline CDR1 is MNHEY and CDR2 SVGAGI. V lost 6 bases, J lost 7 bases, and 13 bases lay in between. The CDR3 has 14 residues. CDR3 DNA sequence: TGTGCCAGCAGACCCCCAGGGTTCAATTCACCCCTCCACTTT. This gives the protein CASRPPGFNSPLHF.

Of note for this clone: Other DNA sequences from this sample encode an identical CDR3 as well. The chain employs TRBV9 and TRBJ1-1; 7 bases are a match to TRBD1. Per the germline V gene, CDR1 is SGDLS and CDR2 is YYNGEE. CDR3 length: 14 amino acids. Trimming took 2 bases from V and 2 from J; bases not matched to a gene: 3. CDR3: CASSVGTANTEAFF. CDR3 coding DNA: TGTGCCAGCAGCGTCGGGACAGCCAACACTGAAGCTTTCTTT.

The V call is TRBV4-1, the J call TRBJ2-7; TRBD2 agrees at 11 bases. CDR1 MGHRA and CDR2 YSYEKL come from the germline V gene. The CDR3 totals 18 residues. V shed 0 bases and J 3 bases; nucleotides not matched to a gene: 10. DNA for the CDR3: TGCGCCAGCAGCCAAGATGTACTAGCGGGAGTGAGGCGCTACGAGCAGTACTTC. Its translation is CASSQDVLAGVRRYEQYF.

The V and J genes are TRBV21-1 and TRBJ2-7; the table calls TRBD1, which could not be checked here. TRBV21-1 is flagged as a pseudogene. CDR3 length: 17 amino acids. For the CDR3, the DNA is TGTGCCAGCAGCAAAGGCAGTTTAATGCCCCCAGGGTACGAGCAGTACTTC. Translated: CASSKGSLMPPGYEQYF.

The chain is built from TRBV5-1 and TRBJ1-2; 12 bases are a match to TRBD1. Per germline, CDR1 SGHRS and CDR2 YFSETQ. The CDR3 extends over 15 amino acids. Germline trimming cut 4 bases from V and 7 bases from J; bases unmatched to any gene: 8. CDR3: CASSTTRDRGLGYTF. CDR3 DNA: TGCGCCAGCAGCACTACCCGGGACAGGGGGCTTGGCTACACCTTC.

The J gene is TRBJ2-7, the V gene TRBV5-1; D might be TRBD1 (5 bases). Per the germline V gene, CDR1 is SGHRS and CDR2 is YFSETQ. The CDR3 is made up of 18 amino acids. The V and J ends lost 0 bases and 2 bases respectively, with 21 bases between them. CDR3 coding DNA: TGCGCCAGCAGCTTGGTCCAAACGGGTACAGGCAACCCCTACGAGCAGTACTTC. The encoded protein is CASSLVQTGTGNPYEQYF.

The genes are TRBV4-3 and TRBJ1-4; D gene unclear. Germline V gene lookup returns CDR1 LGHNA and CDR2 YSLEER. Trimming removed 0 bases at V and 10 bases at J, with 15 bases between. The CDR3 is 15 amino acids. In DNA, the CDR3 is TGCGCCAGCAGCCAAGATACCTCGTTGGCGGGAAAACTGTTTTTT. Translated, it gives CASSQDTSLAGKLFF.

The CDR3: CASRLLAGGTRNEQFF. CDR3 DNA sequence: TGTGCCAGCAGATTACTAGCGGGGGGAACGCGGAATGAGCAGTTCTTC. V usage is TRBV2 and J usage is TRBJ2-1; 12 bases match TRBD2. The CDR3 is 16 amino acids. CDR1 SNHLY and CDR2 FYNNEI come from the germline V gene. J lost 7 bases, V lost 6 bases, and 10 bases had no gene match. The whole variable domain, filled in from reference TRBV2 and TRBJ2-1, reads EPEVTQTPSHQVTQMGQEVILRCVPISNHLYFYWYRQILGQKVEFLVSFYNNEISEKSEIFDDQFSVERPDGSNFTLKIRSTKLEDSAMYFCASRLLAGGTRNEQFFGPGTRLTVL.

This chain links TRBV11-2 with TRBJ2-2, with 13 nucleotides matching TRBD2. Germline CDR1 and CDR2: SGHAT and FQNNGV. The CDR3 runs to 16 residues. V gave up 3 bases and J gave up 4 bases; unmatched junction bases: 2. The CDR3 reads CASSFTSGGATGELFF. In DNA, the CDR3 is TGTGCCAGCAGCTTCACTAGCGGGGGGGCCACCGGGGAGCTGTTTTTT.

The rearrangement links TRBV5-6 to TRBJ1-4; no firm D call. CDR3 length: 14 amino acids. V lost 0 bases and J 5 bases, leaving 8 bases between the germline ends. Germline V gene lookup returns CDR1 SGHDT and CDR2 YYEEEE. The CDR3 here is CASSLVSSNEKLFF. CDR3 nucleotide sequence: TGTGCCAGCAGCTTGGTTAGCTCCAATGAAAAACTGTTTTTT.

The chain joins TRBV19 to TRBJ2-1; TRBD2 aligns across 8 bases. The CDR3 totals 14 residues. Germline-derived CDR1 and CDR2 are LNHDA and SQIVND (reference sequence). The V and J ends lost 5 bases and 4 bases, in that order; junction bases with no gene match: 4. The CDR3 DNA follows: TGTGCCAGTAGTCCTGGACTAGCTTACAATGAGCAGTTCTTC. This encodes CASSPGLAYNEQFF.

The gene calls are TRBV25-1 and TRBJ1-5; D remains ambiguous. In germline, CDR1 is MGHDK, CDR2 SYGVNS. This CDR3 spans 14 amino acids. V was shortened by 3 bases and J by 6 bases, with 12 bases between the two germline ends. CDR3 region: CASSEGGSGQPQHF. The DNA of the CDR3 is TGTGCCAGCAGTGAGGGAGGCAGTGGTCAGCCCCAGCATTTT.

In this sample, this clone turned up a few times. The rearrangement uses TRBV5-4 and TRBJ2-7; 9 bases line up with TRBD1. V shed 4 bases and J 0 bases; nucleotides not matched to a gene: 14. Germline-derived CDR1 and CDR2 are SGHNT and YYREEE (reference sequence). This CDR3 contains 18 residues. CDR3 amino acids: CASSRWTGDISLSYEQYF. The CDR3 nucleotides read TGTGCCAGCAGCCGATGGACAGGGGACATTTCCCTCTCCTACGAGCAGTACTTC.